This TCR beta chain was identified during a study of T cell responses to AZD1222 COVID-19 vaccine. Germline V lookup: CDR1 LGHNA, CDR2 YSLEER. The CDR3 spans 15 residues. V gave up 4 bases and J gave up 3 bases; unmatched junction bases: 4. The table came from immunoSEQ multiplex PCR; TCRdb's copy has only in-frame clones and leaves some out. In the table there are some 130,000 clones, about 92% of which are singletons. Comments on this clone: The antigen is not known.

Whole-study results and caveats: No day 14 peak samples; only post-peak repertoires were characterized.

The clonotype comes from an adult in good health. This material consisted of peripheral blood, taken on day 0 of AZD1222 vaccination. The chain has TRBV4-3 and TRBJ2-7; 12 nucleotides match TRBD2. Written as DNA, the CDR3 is TGCGCCAGCAGCCTGACTAGCGGGAGAGGCTACGAGCAGTACTTC. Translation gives CASSLTSGRGYEQYF.